A single sample gave rise to the 27 T cell receptor beta chains below, sequenced in a study of blood T cell repertoires in COVID-19 (dated by TCRdb to about 2020). The library was obtained by the immunoSEQ multiplex PCR assay. TCRdb's version of the immuneACCESS table is confined to in-frame rearrangements and falls short of the full clone set. An unresolved V gene accounts for under half of the shortfall where checked; the remainder is of unknown origin. This sample holds 200,000 to 250,000 clones; 84% were observed only once. The ten largest clones capture 20% of the sample. Sequenced sample: peripheral blood. All receptors come from a man aged 25-40 years with active or convalescent COVID-19.

V and J are TRBV18 and TRBJ2-7; D might be TRBD1 (5 bases). Germline V gives CDR1 KGHSH, CDR2 LQKENI. The V and J ends lost 3 bases and 1 base respectively, with 10 bases between them. This CDR3 is built from 14 residues. The CDR3 nucleotides are TGTGCCAGCTCACCGGGGCACAGATCCTACGAGCAGTACTTC. Its protein product is CASSPGHRSYEQYF.

The chain recombines TRBV6-1 with TRBJ2-5; TRBD2 aligns across 8 bases. The germline V gene has CDR1 MNHNS and CDR2 SASEGT. The CDR3 sequence is 16 residues long. V lost 2 bases, J lost 0 bases, and 5 bases stayed unmatched. The CDR3, as DNA: TGTGCCAGCAGTGAATTGACGGGGGGGAACCAAGAGACCCAGTACTTC. Translation gives CASSELTGGNQETQYF.

The chain employs TRBV4-2 and TRBJ1-4; D gene unclear. The germline V and J ends were trimmed by 2 bases and 0 bases, with 13 bases remaining between them. Germline V lookup: CDR1 LGHNA, CDR2 YNFKEQ. The CDR3 spans 17 residues. CDR3 in DNA: TGTGCCAGCAGCCAAACCCACCCCGGGACAACTAATGAAAAACTGTTTTTT. Translating gives CASSQTHPGTTNEKLFF.

V gene TRBV11-3 combines with J gene TRBJ1-3; TRBD1 matches at 7 bases. From germline, CDR1 is SGHNT and CDR2 YENEEA. The CDR3 is 17 residues long. V was clipped by 5 bases and J by 3 bases; unmatched bases: 13. The CDR3 nucleotides read TGTGCCAGCAGCCTCGTAATCCCGACAGGGAGTGGAAACACCATATATTTT. Amino acids: CASSLVIPTGSGNTIYF.

The chain uses TRBV19 and TRBJ1-1; D is ambiguous. The V end lost 7 bases, the J end lost 5 bases, and 8 bases lay between the germline ends. Germline V CDR1 and CDR2: LNHDA, SQIVND (reference sequence). This CDR3 comprises 11 residues. CDR3 DNA sequence: TGTGCCAGTAATACCGGTACTGAAGCTTTCTTT. Amino acid sequence: CASNTGTEAFF.

The V gene is TRBV28, the J gene TRBJ1-1; D unclear. The CDR3 contains 13 residues. The germline V gene encodes CDR1 MDHEN and CDR2 SYDVKM. Between the trimmed V and J ends, which lost 7 bases and 2 bases, there was a span of 11 bases. The CDR3 nucleotides read TGTGCCAGCATTGGGCAGCTTAACACTGAAGCTTTCTTT. As protein: CASIGQLNTEAFF.

This sequence joins TRBV4-2 and TRBJ2-4; TRBD1 aligns across 7 bases. The germline CDR1 and CDR2 sequences are LGHNA and YNFKEQ. The junction had 3 bases not matched to a gene; V was cut back by 1 base and J by 0 bases. The CDR3 runs 16 residues. In DNA form, the CDR3 reads TGTGCCAGCAGCCAAGGGGACAGCATAGCCAAAAACATTCAGTACTTC. It encodes CASSQGDSIAKNIQYF.

The chain uses TRBV3-1 (or the pseudogene TRBV3-2) and TRBJ1-4; the D gene is possibly TRBD1 (6 bases). V lost 5 bases and J lost 7, with 14 bases in between. Germline V lookup: CDR1 LGHDT, CDR2 YNNKEL (reference sequence). CDR3 length: 14 residues. The CDR3 nucleotides read TGTGCCAGCAGCTTCAACAGGGCTGGTGAAAAACTGTTTTTT. Protein sequence: CASSFNRAGEKLFF.

The chain has TRBV4-1 and TRBJ1-5, with D uncertain. This CDR3 comprises 14 residues. Germline V CDR1 and CDR2: MGHRA, YSYEKL. V lost 3 bases and J lost 4, with 10 bases in between. The CDR3 DNA is TGCGCCAGCAGCCATGGAGGGTTGAATCAGCCCCAGCATTTT. Translated, it gives CASSHGGLNQPQHF.

This chain links TRBV10-3 with TRBJ2-7, with 12 bases lining up with TRBD2. The junction had 1 base not matched to a gene; V was cut back by 8 bases and J by 5 bases. This CDR3 region has 12 residues. The V gene's germline CDR1 is ENHRY and CDR2 SYGVKD. CDR3 region: CAIRLAGDEQYF. CDR3 nucleotides: TGTGCCATCCGACTAGCGGGAGACGAGCAGTACTTC.

The CDR3 protein is CASSSILTSGDYNEQFF. The CDR3 coding sequence is TGTGCCAGCAGTTCAATCCTTACTAGCGGGGACTACAATGAGCAGTTCTTC. This chain uses TRBV6-2 or TRBV6-3 with TRBJ2-1, with 10 positions matching TRBD2. The germline gives CDR1 MNHEY, CDR2 SVGEGT. The CDR3 totals 17 residues. The trim removed 4 bases at V and 3 bases at J, leaving 9 bases unmatched.

This clone has a handful of counts. The chain employs TRBV6-4 and TRBJ1-1; TRBD1 might be the D (6 bases). Between the trimmed V and J ends, which lost 2 bases and 11 bases, there was a span of 15 bases. The CDR3 spans 13 residues. Germline CDR1 and CDR2: MRHNA and SNTAGT. CDR3 in amino acids: CASSDLPGGAAFF. CDR3 sequence (DNA): TGTGCCAGCAGTGACCTCCCGGGGGGGGCGGCTTTCTTT.

This chain joins TRBV5-1 and TRBJ1-1; TRBD1 matches at 8 bases. The CDR3 contains 15 residues. J was trimmed by 1 base and V by 0 bases; bases with no gene match: 2. Germline CDR1 reads SGHRS; CDR2 reads YFSETQ. In nucleotides, the CDR3 is TGCGCCAGCAGCTTGGGGACAGGGAGGAACACTGAAGCTTTCTTT. As protein: CASSLGTGRNTEAFF.

The chain carries TRBV5-6 and TRBJ2-7, with 9 bases fitting TRBD2. This CDR3 spans 16 amino acids. Germline-derived CDR1 and CDR2 are SGHDT and YYEEEE. J gave up 3 bases and V 0 bases, and 7 bases lay outside the gene matches. The CDR3 region has the DNA TGTGCCAGCAGCTTGGGCTCGGGACTAGCCCTCTACGAGCAGTACTTC. This sequence encodes CASSLGSGLALYEQYF.

The chain links TRBV5-6 to TRBJ2-7; 9 nucleotides align to TRBD1. The CDR3 runs to 14 residues. Germline lookup yields CDR1 SGHDT and CDR2 YYEEEE. The V gene end was trimmed by 3 bases and the J gene end by 7 bases; junction bases not matched to a gene: 8. The CDR3 loop is CASSSGTGRWEQYF. Here the CDR3 DNA reads TGTGCCAGCAGCTCCGGGACAGGGAGATGGGAGCAGTACTTC.

The chain links TRBV28 to TRBJ2-7; 9 bases align to TRBD1. The CDR3 extends over 14 amino acids. Germline CDR1 MDHEN, CDR2 SYDVKM. V shed 10 bases, J shed 0 bases, and the junction held 7 bases outside the gene matches. This chain's CDR3 is CATQQGALSYEQYF. In DNA form, the CDR3 reads TGTGCCACTCAACAGGGGGCACTCTCCTACGAGCAGTACTTC.

This clone was picked up a small number of times. This chain uses TRBV6-2 or TRBV6-3 with TRBJ2-3; 11 bases are shared with TRBD2. V was clipped by 6 bases and J by 2 bases; unmatched bases: 4. The CDR3 covers 15 residues. Looked up from germline, CDR1 is MNHEY and CDR2 is SVGEGT. The CDR3 here is CASSLGLADTDTQYF. CDR3 bases: TGTGCCAGCAGCCTGGGACTAGCGGACACAGATACGCAGTATTTT.

This clone was seen a handful of times. The chain couples TRBV6-5 to TRBJ2-3, with 7 bases lining up with TRBD2. The CDR3 consists of 14 residues. Trimming cost V 5 bases and J 0 bases; bases outside gene matches: 2. Per the germline V gene, CDR1 is MNHEY and CDR2 is SVGAGI. The DNA for the CDR3 is TGTGCCAGCAGTCCGCGGGAGAGCACAGATACGCAGTATTTT. Amino acids: CASSPRESTDTQYF.

This chain uses TRBV12-3 or TRBV12-4 with TRBJ1-4; D remains ambiguous. V dropped 6 bases and J dropped 6 bases, with 5 bases sitting between them. The length of the CDR3 is 11 residues. CDR3 amino acids: CASRYHEKLFF. CDR3 in DNA: TGTGCCAGCAGATATCATGAAAAACTGTTTTTT.

The chain uses TRBV11-2 and TRBJ2-1, with D perhaps matching TRBD2 (7 bases). The CDR3 has 16 amino acids. Trimming shortened V by 4 bases and J by 6 bases, and 19 bases separated the two germline ends. The germline gives CDR1 SGHAT, CDR2 FQNNGV. CDR3 DNA sequence: TGTGCCAGCAGCTCCCCTGGGGGGGGCTTAACCAATGAGCAGTTCTTC. Its protein is CASSSPGGGLTNEQFF. The full variable domain, with the rest looked up from reference TRBV11-2 and TRBJ2-1, is EAGVAQSPRYKIIEKRQSVAFWCNPISGHATLYWYQQILGQGPKLLIQFQNNGVVDDSQLPKDRFSAERLKGVDSTLKIQPAKLEDSAVYLCASSSPGGGLTNEQFFGPGTRLTVL.

The chain employs TRBV24-1 and TRBJ1-2; D might be TRBD1 (5 bases). V was pared by 4 bases and J by 2 bases, with 7 bases between. CDR3 length: 13 amino acids. The germline CDR1 and CDR2 sequences are KGHDR and SFDVKD. CDR3 in DNA: TGTGCCACCAGTGAGACAGCCAACTATGGCTACACCTTC. Amino acids: CATSETANYGYTF.

This chain links TRBV7-2 with TRBJ1-2; 11 bases align to TRBD1. V was pared by 5 bases and J by 4 bases, with 3 bases of the junction left unmatched. The CDR3 has 14 residues. CDR1 and CDR2 from the germline V gene are SGHTA and FQGNSA. The chain's CDR3 is CASSPDRGPYGYTF. In DNA, the CDR3 is TGTGCCAGCAGCCCGGACAGGGGGCCCTATGGCTACACCTTC.

Comment on this clone: Other DNA variants within this sample encode the same CDR3. This chain joins TRBV7-2 and TRBJ2-3; 8 bases fit TRBD2. V shed 1 base, J shed 1 base, and the junction held 4 bases outside the gene matches. The germline gives CDR1 SGHTA, CDR2 FQGNSA. CDR3 size: 16 residues. DNA for the CDR3: TGTGCCAGCAGCTTAGGGGGTAGCGGGGGCACAGATACGCAGTATTTT. Translated: CASSLGGSGGTDTQYF.

The gene calls are TRBV7-2 and TRBJ2-2; 9 bases agree with TRBD1. V gave up 5 bases and J gave up 6 bases; unmatched junction bases: 7. The CDR3 covers 15 residues. Germline V gene sequence: CDR1 SGHTA, CDR2 FQGNSA. The CDR3 loop reads CASSPGQGGAGELFF. The CDR3 coding sequence is TGTGCCAGCAGCCCGGGACAGGGCGGCGCCGGGGAGCTGTTTTTT.

The genes are TRBV14 and TRBJ2-2, with a tentative D call TRBD2 (5 bases). Germline V gene lookup returns CDR1 SGHDN and CDR2 FVKESK. V was cut by 5 bases and J by 3 bases, with 10 bases left in between. The CDR3 consists of 14 residues. CDR3 DNA: TGTGCCAGCAGCAGAGGACTTTACACCGGGGAGCTGTTTTTT. As protein: CASSRGLYTGELFF.

V usage is TRBV3-1 (or the pseudogene TRBV3-2) and J usage is TRBJ1-3; D uncertain. With 6 bases removed from V and 4 bases from J, the gap between germline ends came to 7 bases. The CDR3 sequence is 12 residues long. Per germline, CDR1 LGHDT and CDR2 YNNKEL (reference sequence). The CDR3 protein is CASRHLGNTIYF. The CDR3 DNA follows: TGTGCCAGCAGACACCTCGGAAACACCATATATTTT.

V and J are TRBV2 and TRBJ1-4; 8 bases are shared with TRBD1. CDR1 and CDR2 (germline): SNHLY, FYNNEI. V shed 4 bases and J 8 bases; nucleotides not matched to a gene: 9. The CDR3 runs 15 residues. CDR3 nucleotides: TGTGCCAGCAGTGGGGGACAGGTATTCAGGGAAAAACTGTTTTTT. This codes for CASSGGQVFREKLFF.